These 14 T cell receptor beta chains were all obtained from the same sample, sequenced in a study of T cells after yellow fever vaccination. TCRdb re-called the 5' RACE reads through MiXCR, storing one row per CDR3 protein. The table shows about 260,000 distinct CDR3 sequences, with about 5% occurring only once. The material was CD4+ T cells sorted from PBMCs, obtained on the day of the yellow fever booster vaccination. Every receptor here comes from a man aged 18 to 30 who received the YFV17D yellow fever vaccine.

This clonotype was seen repeatedly, ten times or more. The rearrangement links TRBV29-1 to TRBJ2-3; D possibly matches TRBD1 or TRBD2 (5 bases each). Germline CDR1 SQVTM, CDR2 ANQGSEA. The CDR3 sequence is 14 residues long. Trimming removed 7 bases at V and 3 bases at J, with 17 bases between. The CDR3 nucleotides are TGCAGCGCCGGCCGGTCAGGGAGTACAGATACGCAGTATTTT. Translating gives CSAGRSGSTDTQYF.

In this sample, this clonotype turned up many times. The CDR3 coding sequence is TGTGCCAGCAGTCGACAGGGGAGCTACGAGCAGTACTTC. It specifies CASSRQGSYEQYF. The chain couples TRBV19 to TRBJ2-7; 8 bases are a match to TRBD1. The CDR3 contains 13 residues. CDR1 and CDR2 from the germline V gene are LNHDA and SQIVND (reference sequence). J lost 3 bases, V lost 9 bases, and 7 bases had no gene match.

The chain couples TRBV6-5 to TRBJ1-6; a possible D gene is TRBD1 (6 bases). CDR3 length: 15 residues. The germline V gene has CDR1 MNHEY and CDR2 SVGAGI. V lost 2 bases and J 7 bases, leaving 12 bases between the germline ends. This chain's CDR3 is CASSYGQILNSPLHF. As DNA, the CDR3 is TGTGCCAGCAGTTACGGACAGATACTGAATTCACCCCTCCACTTT.

The rearrangement links TRBV12-3 or TRBV12-4 to TRBJ1-5; D possibly corresponds to TRBD1 (6 bases). Between the trimmed V and J ends, which lost 6 bases and 3 bases, there was a span of 18 bases. This CDR3 is built from 16 residues. As DNA, the CDR3 is TGTGCCAGCAGCCGCGTCAGGGGTATGAACAATCAGCCCCAGCATTTT. The encoded protein is CASSRVRGMNNQPQHF.

In its sample, this clonotype was seen many times. The chain has TRBV6-2 or TRBV6-3 and TRBJ1-5, with unresolved D. The V gene lost 6 bases and the J gene lost 2 bases, with 5 bases spanning the gap. Germline V gene data show CDR1 as MNHEY and CDR2 as SVGEGT. This CDR3 region has 12 residues. The CDR3 DNA reads as TGTGCCAGCAGCGGCGGCAATCAGCCCCAGCATTTT. Its translation is CASSGGNQPQHF.

This clonotype was seen at least ten times. This sequence joins TRBV7-9 and TRBJ1-1; 10 bases align to TRBD1. J gave up 0 bases and V 0 bases, and 4 bases lay outside the gene matches. The CDR3 length is 17 residues. The germline V gene encodes CDR1 SEHNR and CDR2 FQNEAQ (reference sequence). CDR3 nucleotide sequence: TGTGCCAGCAGCTTAGCCCGGGACAGGGGTATGAACACTGAAGCTTTCTTT. Its translation is CASSLARDRGMNTEAFF.

This clonotype was counted between two and nine times. The rearrangement uses TRBV4-2 and TRBJ1-1; no firm D call. Trimming pared 4 bases from V and 4 bases from J, leaving 16 bases between. Germline CDR1 is LGHNA and CDR2 is YNFKEQ. The CDR3 length is 15 residues. CDR3 DNA sequence: TGTGCCAGCAGCCCTCGGAGGCAGGCGAGCACTGAAGCTTTCTTT. Amino acid sequence: CASSPRRQASTEAFF.

V and J are TRBV12-3 or TRBV12-4 and TRBJ2-5, with 13 nucleotides matching TRBD2. Trimming removed 5 bases from V and 4 bases from J; junction bases left unmatched: 4. The CDR3 sequence is 15 residues long. The CDR3 region has the DNA TGTGCCAGCAGTCCAGGACTAGCGGGGGTAGAGACCCAGTACTTC. It yields the protein CASSPGLAGVETQYF.

This clonotype occurred a few times. The chain combines TRBV5-4 with TRBJ1-1, with D possibly matching TRBD1 (5 bases). Trimming left V 0 bases short and J 1 base short, with 10 bases between. The CDR3 covers 15 residues. The V gene's germline CDR1 is SGHNT and CDR2 YYREEE (reference sequence). CDR3 bases: TGTGCCAGCAGCTTGGCCGGAAGGGGGAACACTGAAGCTTTCTTT. Its translation is CASSLAGRGNTEAFF.

The V call is TRBV11-1, the J call TRBJ1-2; unclear D gene. CDR1 is SGHAT, CDR2 FQDESV, per germline (reference sequence). This CDR3 contains 16 residues. V dropped 5 bases and J dropped 0 bases, with 16 bases sitting between them. The CDR3 is CASSAFGSPANYGYTF. CDR3 in DNA: TGTGCCAGCAGCGCCTTCGGGAGTCCTGCTAACTATGGCTACACCTTC.

Remarks on this clonotype: One base away lies a much larger clone, so this may be a sequencing read error. This is likely a read error, given that the CDR3 carries no conserved phenylalanine or tryptophan at its end. This chain uses TRBV4-2 with TRBJ1-2; the D gene is possibly TRBD1 (6 bases). Germline CDR1 is LGHNA and CDR2 is YNFKEQ. This CDR3 has 14 residues. The V end was cut by 1 base, the J end by 1 base, with 7 bases between. The CDR3 loop is CASSQVGGNYGYTL. The CDR3 region has the DNA TGTGCCAGCAGCCAAGTAGGGGGTAACTATGGCTACACCTTA.

This clonotype came up many times. The chain is built from TRBV7-2 and TRBJ2-5; 7 bases are a match to TRBD1. This CDR3 is 15 amino acids long. V gave up 5 bases and J gave up 0 bases; unmatched junction bases: 6. Germline values: CDR1 SGHTA, CDR2 FQGNSA. For the CDR3, the DNA is TGTGCCAGCAGCCGTTATACAGGGGACCAAGAGACCCAGTACTTC. It specifies CASSRYTGDQETQYF.

The chain is built from TRBV7-2 and TRBJ1-2; D gene ambiguous. Trimming cost V 3 bases and J 4 bases, with 12 bases left between them. In germline, CDR1 is SGHTA, CDR2 FQGNSA. The CDR3 loop spans 14 amino acids. As DNA, the CDR3 is TGTGCCAGCAGCTTTGAGACCCATCCCTATGGCTACACCTTC. Its translation: CASSFETHPYGYTF.

This clonotype came up many times. V usage is TRBV7-9 and J usage is TRBJ1-1; D ambiguous. Germline-derived CDR1 and CDR2 are SEHNR and FQNEAQ (reference sequence). The CDR3 loop spans 15 amino acids. With 5 bases removed from V and 3 bases from J, the gap between germline ends came to 16 bases. The CDR3 spells CASSPSAAEDTEAFF. DNA of the CDR3: TGTGCCAGCAGCCCATCGGCGGCGGAAGACACTGAAGCTTTCTTT.